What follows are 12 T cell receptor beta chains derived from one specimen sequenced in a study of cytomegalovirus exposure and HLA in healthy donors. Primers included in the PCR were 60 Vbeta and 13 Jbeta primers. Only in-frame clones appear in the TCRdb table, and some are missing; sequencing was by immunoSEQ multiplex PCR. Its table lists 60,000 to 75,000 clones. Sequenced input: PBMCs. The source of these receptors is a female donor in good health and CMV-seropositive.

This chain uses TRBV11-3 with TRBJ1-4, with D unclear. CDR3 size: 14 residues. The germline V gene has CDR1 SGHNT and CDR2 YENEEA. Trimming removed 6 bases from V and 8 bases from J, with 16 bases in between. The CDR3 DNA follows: TGTGCCAGCAGGCTTCGGGAGAGTGGGGAAAAACTGTTTTTT. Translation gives CASRLRESGEKLFF.

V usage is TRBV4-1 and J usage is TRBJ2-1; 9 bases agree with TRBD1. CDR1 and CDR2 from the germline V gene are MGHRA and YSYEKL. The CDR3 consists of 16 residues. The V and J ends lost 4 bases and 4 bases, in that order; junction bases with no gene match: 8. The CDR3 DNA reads TGCGCCAGCAGCCCGCACAGGGGGCGGCCTTACAATGAGCAGTTCTTC. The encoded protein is CASSPHRGRPYNEQFF.

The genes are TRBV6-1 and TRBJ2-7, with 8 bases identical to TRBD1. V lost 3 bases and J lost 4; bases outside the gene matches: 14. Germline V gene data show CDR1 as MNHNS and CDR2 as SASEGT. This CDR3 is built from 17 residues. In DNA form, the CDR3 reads TGTGCCAGCAGTGAGGGATCCGTGGGACAGGCTCAGTACGAGCAGTACTTC. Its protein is CASSEGSVGQAQYEQYF.

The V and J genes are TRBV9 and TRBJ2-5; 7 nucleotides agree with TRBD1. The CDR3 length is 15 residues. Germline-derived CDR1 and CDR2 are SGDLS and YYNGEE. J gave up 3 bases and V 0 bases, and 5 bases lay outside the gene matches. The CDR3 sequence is CASSVAGTGEETQYF. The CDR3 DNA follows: TGTGCCAGCAGCGTAGCTGGTACAGGGGAAGAGACCCAGTACTTC. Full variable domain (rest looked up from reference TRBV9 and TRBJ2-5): DSGVTQTPKHLITATGQRVTLRCSPRSGDLSVYWYQQSLDQGLQFLIQYYNGEERAKGNILERFSAQQFPDLHSELNLSSLELGDSALYFCASSVAGTGEETQYFGPGTRLLVL.

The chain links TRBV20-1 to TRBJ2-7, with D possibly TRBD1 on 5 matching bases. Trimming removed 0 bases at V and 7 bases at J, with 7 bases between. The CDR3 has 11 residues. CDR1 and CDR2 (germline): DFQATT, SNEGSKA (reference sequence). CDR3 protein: CSARDQGEQYF. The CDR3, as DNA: TGCAGTGCTAGAGATCAGGGTGAGCAGTACTTC.

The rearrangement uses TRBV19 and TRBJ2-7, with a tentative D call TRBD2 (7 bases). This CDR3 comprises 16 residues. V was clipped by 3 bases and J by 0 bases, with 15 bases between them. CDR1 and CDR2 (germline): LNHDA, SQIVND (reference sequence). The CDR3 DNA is TGTGCCAGTAGTATTGGGTCGGGGGGCAGCTCCTACGAGCAGTACTTC. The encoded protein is CASSIGSGGSSYEQYF.

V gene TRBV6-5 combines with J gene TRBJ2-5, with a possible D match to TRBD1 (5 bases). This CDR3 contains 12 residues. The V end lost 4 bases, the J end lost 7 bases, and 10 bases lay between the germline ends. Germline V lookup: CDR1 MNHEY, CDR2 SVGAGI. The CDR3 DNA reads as TGTGCCAGCAGTTCACATAGGGGGACCCAGTACTTC. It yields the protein CASSSHRGTQYF.

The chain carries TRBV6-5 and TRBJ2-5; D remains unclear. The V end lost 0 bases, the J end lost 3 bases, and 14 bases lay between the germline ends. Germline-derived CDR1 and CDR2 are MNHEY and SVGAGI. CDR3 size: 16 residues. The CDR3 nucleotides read TGTGCCAGCAGTTACTCGAACTGGCGGCAGAAAGAGACCCAGTACTTC. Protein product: CASSYSNWRQKETQYF.

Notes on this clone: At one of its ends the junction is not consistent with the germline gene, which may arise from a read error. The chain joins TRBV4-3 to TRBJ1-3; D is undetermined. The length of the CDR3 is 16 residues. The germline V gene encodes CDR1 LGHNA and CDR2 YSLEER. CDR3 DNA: TGCGCCAGCAGCCAAGATTCCAGTCGCTCTGAAAACACCATATATTTT. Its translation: CASSQDSSRSENTIYF.

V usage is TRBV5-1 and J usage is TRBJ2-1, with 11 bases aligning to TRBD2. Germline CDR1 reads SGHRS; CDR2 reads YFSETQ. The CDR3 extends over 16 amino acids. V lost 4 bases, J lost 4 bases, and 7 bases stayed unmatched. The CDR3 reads CASSLGLADQYNEQFF. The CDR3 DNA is TGCGCCAGCAGCCTGGGACTAGCGGACCAATACAATGAGCAGTTCTTC.

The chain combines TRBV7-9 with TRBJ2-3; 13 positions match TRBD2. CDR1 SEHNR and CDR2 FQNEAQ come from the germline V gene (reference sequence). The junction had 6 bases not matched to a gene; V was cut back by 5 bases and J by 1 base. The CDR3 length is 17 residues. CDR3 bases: TGTGCCAGCAGCGTCGGACTAGCGGGGGCCCGCACAGATACGCAGTATTTT. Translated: CASSVGLAGARTDTQYF.

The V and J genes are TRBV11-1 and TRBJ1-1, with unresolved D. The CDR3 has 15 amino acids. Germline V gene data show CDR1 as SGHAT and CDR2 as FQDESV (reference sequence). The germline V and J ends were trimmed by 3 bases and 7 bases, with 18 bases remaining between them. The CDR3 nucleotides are TGTGCCAGCAGCTTTCAATCCAGTTGGGAGTTTGAAGCTTTCTTT. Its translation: CASSFQSSWEFEAFF. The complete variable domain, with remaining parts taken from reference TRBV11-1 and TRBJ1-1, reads EAEVAQSPRYKITEKSQAVAFWCDPISGHATLYWYRQILGQGPELLVQFQDESVVDDSQLPKDRFSAERLKGVDSTLKIQPAELGDSAMYLCASSFQSSWEFEAFFGQGTRLTVV.